Below, one T cell receptor beta chain is given with its context. Antigen: not known. Every TCR cDNA molecule bore a unique molecular identifier. TCRdb re-analysed the 5' RACE reads in MiXCR, keeping a single row per CDR3 protein. The sample includes 5,000 or so distinct CDR3 sequences, 25% to 35% seen only once; the top ten take more than 25%. V lost 5 bases, J lost 6 bases, and 13 bases stayed unmatched. CDR1 and CDR2 (germline): SGHVS, FQNEAQ. This CDR3 comprises 16 residues. As for time point: sample taken at primary tumor resection. The sample comes from a study of spatial heterogeneity in lung cancer. Whole-study results and caveats: Tumoral mutation counts were tracked by counts of expanded intratumoral alpha and beta TCRs.

This chain uses TRBV7-8 with TRBJ2-1; 7 nucleotides agree with TRBD2. Sequences were derived from lung tumor tissue, sampled at surgery. This clonotype was obtained from a female donor with early-stage non-small cell lung cancer. The CDR3: CASSPSGPTSVNEQFF. CDR3 bases: TGTGCCAGCAGCCCATCAGGCCCAACTAGCGTCAATGAGCAGTTCTTC.